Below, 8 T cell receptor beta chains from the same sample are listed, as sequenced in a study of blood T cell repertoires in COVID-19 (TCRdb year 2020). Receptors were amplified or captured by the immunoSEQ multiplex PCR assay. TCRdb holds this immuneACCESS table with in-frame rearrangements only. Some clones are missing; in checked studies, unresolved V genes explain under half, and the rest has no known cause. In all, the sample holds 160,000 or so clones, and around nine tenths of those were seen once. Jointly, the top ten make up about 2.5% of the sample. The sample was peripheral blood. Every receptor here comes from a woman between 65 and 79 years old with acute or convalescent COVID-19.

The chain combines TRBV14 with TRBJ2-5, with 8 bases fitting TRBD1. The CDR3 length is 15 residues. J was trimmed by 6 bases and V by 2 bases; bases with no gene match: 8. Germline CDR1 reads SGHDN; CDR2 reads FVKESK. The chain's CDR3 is CASSQSGGIGKTQYF. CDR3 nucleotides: TGTGCCAGCAGCCAATCAGGGGGCATCGGAAAGACCCAGTACTTC.

The CDR3 is CASSEVTHLYTF. The CDR3 DNA is TGTGCCAGCAGTGAAGTCACTCATCTATACACCTTC. The chain combines TRBV2 with TRBJ1-2; D ambiguous. The germline V gene encodes CDR1 SNHLY and CDR2 FYNNEI. The CDR3 totals 12 residues. Trimming took off 1 base at V and 11 bases at J, with 11 bases between the two ends. Using reference TRBV2 and TRBJ1-2 for the parts outside the CDR3, the full variable domain is EPEVTQTPSHQVTQMGQEVILRCVPISNHLYFYWYRQILGQKVEFLVSFYNNEISEKSEIFDDQFSVERPDGSNFTLKIRSTKLEDSAMYFCASSEVTHLYTFGSGTRLTVV.

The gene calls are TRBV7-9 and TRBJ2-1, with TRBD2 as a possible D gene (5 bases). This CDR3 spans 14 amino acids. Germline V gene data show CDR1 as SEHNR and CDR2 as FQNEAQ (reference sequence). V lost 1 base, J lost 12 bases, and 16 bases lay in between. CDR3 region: CASSLVGVRVRQFF. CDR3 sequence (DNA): TGTGCCAGCAGCTTAGTTGGGGTGAGGGTAAGGCAGTTCTTC.

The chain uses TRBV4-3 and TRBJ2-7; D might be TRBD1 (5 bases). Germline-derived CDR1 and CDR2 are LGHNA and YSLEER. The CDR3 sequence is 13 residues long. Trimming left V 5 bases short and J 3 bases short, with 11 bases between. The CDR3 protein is CASSSLDSYEQYF. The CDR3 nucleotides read TGCGCCAGCAGCTCGCTAGACAGCTACGAGCAGTACTTC.

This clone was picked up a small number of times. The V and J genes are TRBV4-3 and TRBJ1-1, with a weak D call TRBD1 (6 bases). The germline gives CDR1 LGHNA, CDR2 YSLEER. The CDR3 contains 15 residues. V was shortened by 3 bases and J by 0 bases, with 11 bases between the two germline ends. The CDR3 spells CASSHLGTLNTEAFF. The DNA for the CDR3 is TGCGCCAGCAGCCACCTCGGGACATTGAACACTGAAGCTTTCTTT.

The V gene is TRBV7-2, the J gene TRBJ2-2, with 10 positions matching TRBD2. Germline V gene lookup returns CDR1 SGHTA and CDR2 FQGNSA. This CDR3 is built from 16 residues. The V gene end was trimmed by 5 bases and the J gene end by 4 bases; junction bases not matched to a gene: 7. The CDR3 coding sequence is TGTGCCAGCAGCCCGGGAGCGGGGGGGCGCACCGGGGAGCTGTTTTTT. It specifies CASSPGAGGRTGELFF.

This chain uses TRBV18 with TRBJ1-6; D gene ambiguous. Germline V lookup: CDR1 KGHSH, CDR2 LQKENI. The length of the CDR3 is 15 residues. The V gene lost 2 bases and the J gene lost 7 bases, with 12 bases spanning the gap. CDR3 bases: TGTGCCAGCTCACCAACAGATTTTAGGAATTCACCCCTCCACTTT. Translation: CASSPTDFRNSPLHF.

DNA for the CDR3: TGTGCCAGCAGTACGACAGGTCCAAAGCCCCAGCATTTT. This sequence encodes CASSTTGPKPQHF. The V call is TRBV6-5, the J call TRBJ1-5; possible D gene TRBD1, 6 bases. V lost 5 bases to trimming and J lost 8 bases, with 13 bases between them. The germline CDR1 and CDR2 sequences are MNHEY and SVGAGI. There are 13 residues in the CDR3.